These 32 T cell receptor beta chains originate from one sample sequenced in a study of blood T cell repertoires in COVID-19. TCRdb's copy holds only in-frame clones and misses some; the assay was immunoSEQ multiplex PCR. The sample carries about 58,000 clones, around 83% recorded once. The source material was peripheral blood. All receptors come from a man in his fifties or sixties with COVID-19, enrolled during active disease.

This clone was picked up one time. The genes are TRBV2 and TRBJ2-3; maybe TRBD2 (5 bases). Trimming left V 2 bases short and J 4 bases short, with 19 bases between. The CDR3 contains 17 residues. CDR1 and CDR2 (germline): SNHLY, FYNNEI. This CDR3 reads CASSERVALLRADTQYF. CDR3 bases: TGTGCCAGCAGTGAAAGAGTAGCGCTCTTAAGGGCAGATACGCAGTATTTT. Full variable domain (outside the CDR3, taken from reference TRBV2 and TRBJ2-3): EPEVTQTPSHQVTQMGQEVILRCVPISNHLYFYWYRQILGQKVEFLVSFYNNEISEKSEIFDDQFSVERPDGSNFTLKIRSTKLEDSAMYFCASSERVALLRADTQYFGPGTRLTVL.

This clone was detected once. The chain is built from TRBV10-3 and TRBJ2-3; D is perhaps TRBD2 (5 bases). Germline V gene lookup returns CDR1 ENHRY and CDR2 SYGVKD. Between the trimmed V and J ends, which lost 6 bases and 2 bases, there was a span of 12 bases. The CDR3 totals 14 residues. CDR3 sequence reads: CAIRGSGLTDTQYF. DNA for the CDR3: TGTGCCATCAGGGGGTCAGGACTCACAGATACGCAGTATTTT.

The chain is built from TRBV6-1 and TRBJ2-2, with D perhaps matching TRBD2 (6 bases). Germline CDR1 is MNHNS and CDR2 is SASEGT. Trimming removed 0 bases at V and 7 bases at J, with 12 bases between. The CDR3 sequence is 15 residues long. In nucleotides, the CDR3 is TGTGCCAGCAGTGAAGCCGGGGGAACGGGCGGGGAGCTGTTTTTT. Its protein product is CASSEAGGTGGELFF.

This clone was seen once. J is TRBJ2-7 and V is TRBV3-1 (or the pseudogene TRBV3-2); D gene uncertain. Trimming took 4 bases from V and 0 from J, leaving 4 bases between them. There are 12 residues in the CDR3. The V gene's germline CDR1 is LGHDT and CDR2 YNNKEL (reference sequence). The CDR3 is CASSPSSYEQYF. CDR3 DNA: TGTGCCAGCAGCCCGAGCTCCTACGAGCAGTACTTC.

The rearrangement joins TRBV28 to TRBJ2-5; 7 bases match TRBD1. The V gene end was trimmed by 2 bases and the J gene end by 1 base; junction bases not matched to a gene: 4. Germline CDR1 and CDR2: MDHEN and SYDVKM. This CDR3 is 15 amino acids long. The CDR3 spells CASSLRAGGQETQYF. CDR3 DNA sequence: TGTGCCAGCAGTTTACGGGCAGGGGGCCAAGAGACCCAGTACTTC.

V is TRBV5-4 and J is TRBJ2-7, with 9 bases fitting TRBD1. Germline loops: CDR1 SGHNT, CDR2 YYREEE (reference sequence). Trimming cost V 4 bases and J 2 bases; bases outside gene matches: 7. The CDR3 is made up of 15 amino acids. The CDR3 loop reads CASSTGQGMPYEQYF. In DNA, the CDR3 is TGTGCCAGCAGCACCGGACAGGGGATGCCCTACGAGCAGTACTTC.

This chain connects TRBV7-9 to TRBJ2-1; D is perhaps TRBD1 (5 bases). V was cut by 4 bases and J by 0 bases, with 13 bases left in between. The V gene's germline CDR1 is SEHNR and CDR2 FQNEAQ (reference sequence). The CDR3 covers 16 residues. In DNA, the CDR3 is TGTGCCAGCAGCTCCCCCAGGGAAACCTCCTACAATGAGCAGTTCTTC. Protein sequence: CASSSPRETSYNEQFF. Full variable domain (outside the CDR3, taken from reference TRBV7-9 and TRBJ2-1): DTGVSQNPRHKITKRGQNVTFRCDPISEHNRLYWYRQTLGQGPEFLTYFQNEAQLEKSRLLSDRFSAERPKGSFSTLEIQRTEQGDSAMYLCASSSPRETSYNEQFFGPGTRLTVL.

The rearrangement uses TRBV28 and TRBJ1-1; unclear D gene. The CDR3 consists of 12 residues. Germline loops: CDR1 MDHEN, CDR2 SYDVKM. Trimming left V 7 bases short and J 6 bases short, with 12 bases between. The chain's CDR3 is CASTSEGSEAFF. CDR3 DNA: TGTGCCAGCACTTCCGAGGGATCTGAAGCTTTCTTT.

The chain joins TRBV7-2 to TRBJ2-5; 9 bases are a match to TRBD2. J gave up 5 bases and V 1 base, and 5 bases lay outside the gene matches. The CDR3 length is 15 residues. Looked up from germline, CDR1 is SGHTA and CDR2 is FQGNSA. The CDR3 protein is CASSLGGLARETQYF. CDR3 coding DNA: TGTGCCAGCAGCTTAGGGGGACTAGCAAGGGAGACCCAGTACTTC.

The genes are TRBV5-1 and TRBJ1-2, with D perhaps matching TRBD1 (5 bases). CDR1 and CDR2 (germline): SGHRS, YFSETQ. This CDR3 spans 14 amino acids. V lost 4 bases and J 4 bases, leaving 14 bases between the germline ends. CDR3 nucleotide sequence: TGCGCCAGCAGCGCGGGGGACGGCATCTATGGCTACACCTTC. Amino acids: CASSAGDGIYGYTF.

This rearrangement joins TRBV28 to TRBJ1-2, with 7 bases fitting TRBD1. Germline CDR1 reads MDHEN; CDR2 reads SYDVKM. V was clipped by 6 bases and J by 2 bases; unmatched bases: 9. This CDR3 is 15 amino acids long. The CDR3 protein is CASRETGARNYGYTF. The DNA for the CDR3 is TGTGCCAGCAGGGAAACAGGGGCCAGAAACTATGGCTACACCTTC.

This clone showed up just once. This chain links TRBV27 with TRBJ2-1, with D possibly being TRBD2 (7 bases). V lost 5 bases and J lost 10, with 15 bases in between. CDR1 and CDR2 (germline): MNHEY, SMNVEV (reference sequence). The CDR3 length is 13 residues. The CDR3 bases are TGTGCCAGCAGTCCCCTGGAGGGGGGGGAGCAGTTCTTC. Translated, it gives CASSPLEGGEQFF.

CDR3 amino acids: CASSRETYEQYF. In nucleotides, the CDR3 is TGTGCCAGCAGTCGGGAGACCTACGAGCAGTACTTC. This chain uses TRBV2 with TRBJ2-7; the D gene is possibly TRBD2 (6 bases). The germline CDR1 and CDR2 sequences are SNHLY and FYNNEI. This CDR3 has 12 amino acids. V was cut by 5 bases and J by 2 bases, with 7 bases left in between.

This clone was seen a handful of times. The V gene is TRBV7-3, the J gene TRBJ1-2, with 10 bases aligning to TRBD1. The CDR3 loop spans 15 amino acids. With V trimmed by 5 bases and J by 8 bases, 11 bases remained unmatched. Germline V gives CDR1 SGHTA, CDR2 FQGTGA. In DNA, the CDR3 is TGTGCCAGCAGCGGGACAACCGGGACAGGGGAAGGCTACACCTTC. Translated: CASSGTTGTGEGYTF. Supplemented by reference TRBV7-3 and TRBJ1-2, the full variable domain reads GAGVSQTPSNKVTEKGKYVELRCDPISGHTALYWYRQSLGQGPEFLIYFQGTGAADDSGLPNDRFFAVRPEGSVSTLKIQRTERGDSAVYLCASSGTTGTGEGYTFGSGTRLTVV.

This chain links TRBV27 with TRBJ2-1; 9 positions agree with TRBD2. V dropped 0 bases and J dropped 8; count of bases not matched to a gene: 8. CDR3 size: 16 residues. Germline lookup yields CDR1 MNHEY and CDR2 SMNVEV (reference sequence). Written as DNA, the CDR3 is TGTGCCAGCAGTTTATCAGGAGCGGGAGGCTTCGATGAGCAGTTCTTC. It specifies CASSLSGAGGFDEQFF.

This rearrangement joins TRBV6-2 or TRBV6-3 to TRBJ2-3, with 9 positions matching TRBD1. The CDR3 length is 15 residues. Germline CDR1 MNHEY, CDR2 SVGEGT. The trim removed 5 bases at V and 2 bases at J, leaving 5 bases unmatched. The CDR3 loop reads CASSRQGGTTDTQYF. CDR3 nucleotide sequence: TGTGCCAGCAGTCGACAGGGGGGGACCACAGATACGCAGTATTTT.

The chain has TRBV12-3 or TRBV12-4 and TRBJ2-2, with TRBD1 as a possible D gene (5 bases). The ends were cut back, 5 bases at V and 6 bases at J, with 10 bases in the middle. CDR3 length: 13 amino acids. The CDR3 nucleotides are TGTGCCAGCAGTCCTCAGGGCGCCGGGGAGCTGTTTTTT. Protein product: CASSPQGAGELFF.

The chain joins TRBV11-2 to TRBJ1-2; D not resolved. V gave up 1 base and J gave up 8 bases, with 8 bases separating them. There are 12 residues in the CDR3. The V gene's germline CDR1 is SGHAT and CDR2 FQNNGV. CDR3 bases: TGTGCCAGCAGCTTAGTGACCGGGGGCTACACCTTC. Translated, it gives CASSLVTGGYTF.

The gene calls are TRBV18 and TRBJ2-7; TRBD1 aligns across 9 bases. The CDR3 is made up of 13 amino acids. Germline-derived CDR1 and CDR2 are KGHSH and LQKENI. The V and J ends lost 6 bases and 9 bases, in that order; junction bases with no gene match: 9. In DNA form, the CDR3 reads TGTGCCAGCTCTTCGGGACAGGGAGCGGCGCAGTACTTC. Its translation is CASSSGQGAAQYF.

This chain links TRBV19 with TRBJ2-5; a possible D gene is TRBD1 (6 bases). CDR3 length: 15 amino acids. The ends were cut back, 10 bases at V and 3 bases at J, with 21 bases in the middle. The germline gives CDR1 LNHDA, CDR2 SQIVND (reference sequence). CDR3 DNA: TGTGCCACCCTACAGGGACCCACCCACAAAGAGACCCAGTACTTC. Translation: CATLQGPTHKETQYF.

The V gene is TRBV19, the J gene TRBJ2-3, with D tentatively TRBD2 (5 bases). Germline CDR1 and CDR2: LNHDA and SQIVND (reference sequence). V gave up 7 bases and J gave up 2 bases, with 13 bases separating them. The CDR3 has 14 residues. The CDR3 region has the DNA TGTGCCAGTAAAGGACTGGCGGACACAGATACGCAGTATTTT. Translated, it gives CASKGLADTDTQYF. The full variable domain, with the rest looked up from reference TRBV19 and TRBJ2-3, is DGGITQSPKYLFRKEGQNVTLSCEQNLNHDAMYWYRQDPGQGLRLIYYSQIVNDFQKGDIAEGYSVSREKKESFPLTVTSAQKNPTAFYLCASKGLADTDTQYFGPGTRLTVL.

This chain joins TRBV5-1 and TRBJ2-5; 10 positions agree with TRBD1. The CDR3 has 18 amino acids. From germline, CDR1 is SGHRS and CDR2 YFSETQ. The trim removed 0 bases at V and 2 bases at J, leaving 10 bases unmatched. CDR3 loop: CASSLAGTGVSVQETQYF. Written as DNA, the CDR3 is TGCGCCAGCAGCTTGGCCGGGACAGGGGTTTCTGTGCAAGAGACCCAGTACTTC.

The chain uses TRBV20-1 and TRBJ2-3, with 8 nucleotides matching TRBD1. The V gene end was trimmed by 3 bases and the J gene end by 1 base; junction bases not matched to a gene: 9. The CDR3 runs 16 residues. Per germline, CDR1 DFQATT and CDR2 SNEGSKA (reference sequence). CDR3 protein: CSASSRKGQGTDTQYF. CDR3 in DNA: TGCAGTGCTAGTTCGCGCAAGGGACAGGGCACAGATACGCAGTATTTT.

This clone was picked up a small number of times. CDR3 in DNA: TGTGCCACCGAGGTTACTTCGGAGTTAGACTACGAGCAGTACTTC. Translation gives CATEVTSELDYEQYF. The chain joins TRBV24-1 to TRBJ2-7, with no clear D. V dropped 9 bases and J dropped 3 bases, with 20 bases sitting between them. The CDR3 is 15 amino acids. The V gene's germline CDR1 is KGHDR and CDR2 SFDVKD.

This chain links TRBV28 with TRBJ1-2, with 7 bases matching TRBD1. V gave up 7 bases and J gave up 4 bases; unmatched junction bases: 12. Per the germline V gene, CDR1 is MDHEN and CDR2 is SYDVKM. The CDR3 runs to 15 residues. In DNA, the CDR3 is TGTGCCAGCACCTCTCATGGACAGGAAAGCTATGGCTACACCTTC. It translates to CASTSHGQESYGYTF.

This chain connects TRBV6-5 to TRBJ1-6; D perhaps matches TRBD1 (6 bases). CDR3 size: 14 residues. V was cut by 6 bases and J by 9 bases, with 15 bases left in between. Germline loops: CDR1 MNHEY, CDR2 SVGAGI. The CDR3 DNA sequence: TGTGCCAGCAGCCGACAGGAATGGGGTTCACCCCTCCACTTT. Its translation: CASSRQEWGSPLHF.

V gene TRBV6-6 combines with J gene TRBJ1-4, with 10 bases lining up with TRBD1. Germline V gene data show CDR1 as MNHNY and CDR2 as SVGAGI (reference sequence). This CDR3 comprises 14 residues. Losses at the gene ends were 6 bases for V and 6 bases for J; bases not matched to a gene: 4. In DNA form, the CDR3 reads TGTGCCAGCAGACCCGGGACAGGGGATGAAAAACTGTTTTTT. Its translation: CASRPGTGDEKLFF.

This clone has just one count. Other DNA sequences in the sample encode the same CDR3. The rearrangement links TRBV4-1 to TRBJ2-3; no firm D call. Trimming pared 3 bases from V and 1 base from J, leaving 8 bases between. Germline V gives CDR1 MGHRA, CDR2 YSYEKL. This CDR3 region has 14 residues. The CDR3 sequence is CASSQSYGTDTQYF. The CDR3 nucleotides read TGCGCCAGCAGCCAGAGTTATGGCACAGATACGCAGTATTTT.

V is TRBV2 and J is TRBJ2-3; 11 nucleotides agree with TRBD2. In germline, CDR1 is SNHLY, CDR2 FYNNEI. CDR3 size: 16 residues. V lost 6 bases, J lost 5 bases, and 10 bases stayed unmatched. The CDR3: CASSLNSGRAGDTQYF. The CDR3 DNA follows: TGTGCCAGCAGCCTAAATAGCGGGAGGGCCGGAGATACGCAGTATTTT.

The gene calls are TRBV28 and TRBJ2-1, with 9 bases identical to TRBD2. Germline V lookup: CDR1 MDHEN, CDR2 SYDVKM. The CDR3 consists of 17 residues. Trimming took 3 bases from V and 7 from J; bases not matched to a gene: 13. The CDR3 DNA reads TGTGCCAGCAGTTTTGGGCTAGCGGGAAGTGGGGTGAATGAGCAGTTCTTC. Protein product: CASSFGLAGSGVNEQFF.

The chain uses TRBV5-6 and TRBJ1-5; 8 bases map to TRBD1. Unmatched junction bases numbered 9, after V lost 4 bases and J lost 3 bases. This CDR3 spans 16 amino acids. Germline V gene data show CDR1 as SGHDT and CDR2 as YYEEEE. As DNA, the CDR3 is TGTGCCAGCAGCAAATCGACAGGGGCCAACAATCAGCCCCAGCATTTT. Translating it yields CASSKSTGANNQPQHF.

This chain connects TRBV5-4 to TRBJ1-1; D ambiguous. V was clipped by 5 bases and J by 2 bases, with 7 bases between them. The CDR3 totals 12 residues. From germline, CDR1 is SGHNT and CDR2 YYREEE (reference sequence). The CDR3 spells CASSIPNTEAFF. The CDR3 DNA reads TGTGCCAGCAGTATCCCTAACACTGAAGCTTTCTTT.